Listed here are 21 T cell receptor beta chains from one sample, sequenced in a study of long-term antiretroviral therapy in people with HIV. Sequencing relied on immunoSEQ assay v3.0, run at survey level. Clones were read by immunoSEQ multiplex PCR, and TCRdb kept only the in-frame ones, dropping some. The profile covers about 15,000 clones, with 81% appearing a single time and approximately 9.1% taken by the ten largest. Material: unsorted PBMCs, obtained 0.3 years after starting antiretroviral therapy. These receptor sequences come from a young man with HIV.

The chain combines TRBV6-6 with TRBJ1-2; no firm D call. Deletions cut 8 bases from V and 4 bases from J, with 11 bases between. The germline gives CDR1 MNHNY, CDR2 SVGAGI (reference sequence). The CDR3 has 12 residues. The CDR3 coding sequence is TGTGCCAGCTCCGATGGAGGCTATGGCTACACCTTC. Translating it yields CASSDGGYGYTF.

The chain is built from TRBV5-6 and TRBJ2-5; 10 nucleotides match TRBD2. V lost 1 base and J lost 3; bases outside the gene matches: 6. The germline CDR1 and CDR2 sequences are SGHDT and YYEEEE. CDR3 length: 16 amino acids. Here the CDR3 reads CASSLFPLAGEETQYF. In DNA, the CDR3 is TGTGCCAGCAGCTTGTTCCCCCTAGCGGGGGAAGAGACCCAGTACTTC.

V gene TRBV6-5 combines with J gene TRBJ2-2, with no clear D. Germline V gene data show CDR1 as MNHEY and CDR2 as SVGAGI. Deletions cut 3 bases from V and 3 bases from J, with 2 bases between. This CDR3 region has 12 residues. The CDR3 DNA reads TGTGCCAGCAGTTATGACACCGGGGAGCTGTTTTTT. Translated, it gives CASSYDTGELFF.

The J gene is TRBJ2-3, the V gene TRBV7-9; D is perhaps TRBD1 (6 bases). Per the germline V gene, CDR1 is SEHNR and CDR2 is FQNEAQ (reference sequence). The CDR3 sequence is 15 residues long. Trimming removed 2 bases from V and 0 bases from J, with 9 bases in between. The CDR3: CASSLQGSSTDTQYF. CDR3 DNA: TGTGCCAGCAGCTTACAGGGGTCTAGCACAGATACGCAGTATTTT.

The chain couples TRBV13 to TRBJ1-6, with D possibly being TRBD1 (5 bases). The CDR3 spans 14 residues. Germline CDR1 reads PRHDT; CDR2 reads FYEKMQ (reference sequence). V lost 3 bases and J 7 bases, leaving 10 bases between the germline ends. The CDR3 protein is CASSLDKLNSPLHF. The CDR3 DNA reads as TGTGCCAGCAGCTTGGACAAACTCAATTCACCCCTCCACTTT.

The chain links TRBV7-9 to TRBJ2-5, with 9 positions matching TRBD1. V lost 5 bases to trimming and J lost 4 bases; unmatched junction nucleotides: 8. Germline CDR1 and CDR2: SEHNR and FQNEAQ (reference sequence). The CDR3 runs to 15 residues. The CDR3 DNA follows: TGTGCCAGCAGCCCACAGGGGGCTGGGCCAGAGACCCAGTACTTC. Its protein product is CASSPQGAGPETQYF.

The table lists this clone with a count of one. This chain uses TRBV9 with TRBJ2-3, with D possibly matching TRBD2 (6 bases). This CDR3 spans 13 amino acids. Trimming cost V 7 bases and J 2 bases, with 11 bases left between them. CDR1 is SGDLS, CDR2 YYNGEE, per germline. The CDR3 coding sequence is TGTGCCAGCGATCGGGGGTCCACAGATACGCAGTATTTT. Protein sequence: CASDRGSTDTQYF.

The table lists this clone with a few counts. The rearrangement links TRBV7-9 to TRBJ1-1, with 7 bases fitting TRBD1. The trim removed 4 bases at V and 4 bases at J, leaving 3 bases unmatched. Per the germline V gene, CDR1 is SEHNR and CDR2 is FQNEAQ (reference sequence). The CDR3 has 13 residues. The CDR3 region has the DNA TGTGCCAGCAGCTCCCCAGGGGGCACTGAAGCTTTCTTT. Translation: CASSSPGGTEAFF.

This clone was detected once. The CDR3 end shows no conserved phenylalanine or tryptophan, and so a read error is likely. V gene TRBV7-9 combines with J gene TRBJ1-5; 7 nucleotides agree with TRBD1. Germline V gene sequence: CDR1 SEHNR, CDR2 FQNEAQ (reference sequence). V shed 7 bases, J shed 1 base, and the junction held 4 bases outside the gene matches. The CDR3 spans 14 residues. CDR3 in DNA: TGTGCCAGCAACAGGGGAGGGAGCAATCAGCCCCAGCATTCT. Its protein is CASNRGGSNQPQHS.

The chain couples TRBV19 to TRBJ2-5; 12 bases are shared with TRBD2. The germline V gene encodes CDR1 LNHDA and CDR2 SQIVND (reference sequence). CDR3 size: 16 residues. V shed 5 bases and J 2 bases; nucleotides not matched to a gene: 6. DNA for the CDR3: TGTGCCAGTAGTGGGCAACTAGCGGGGGGACAAGAGACCCAGTACTTC. Translation gives CASSGQLAGGQETQYF.

This chain uses TRBV5-4 with TRBJ1-2, with no clear D. CDR3 length: 12 amino acids. V was trimmed by 4 bases and J by 2 bases, leaving 6 bases between them. Per the germline V gene, CDR1 is SGHNT and CDR2 is YYREEE (reference sequence). The CDR3: CASSQYNYGYTF. The CDR3 DNA is TGTGCCAGCAGCCAGTACAACTATGGCTACACCTTC.

The gene calls are TRBV5-5 and TRBJ1-2; no clear D gene. The germline gives CDR1 SGHKS, CDR2 YYEKEE (reference sequence). V lost 4 bases to trimming and J lost 4 bases, with 8 bases between them. There are 12 residues in the CDR3. The DNA of the CDR3 is TGTGCCAGCAGCCCGGACGGCTATGGCTACACCTTC. The encoded protein is CASSPDGYGYTF.

This chain joins TRBV6-1 and TRBJ1-1, with TRBD1 as a possible D gene (5 bases). Germline CDR1 reads MNHNS; CDR2 reads SASEGT. The CDR3 consists of 16 residues. V gave up 4 bases and J gave up 4 bases, with 19 bases separating them. CDR3 in amino acids: CASSGTIGATGTEAFF. As DNA, the CDR3 is TGTGCCAGCAGTGGGACGATCGGGGCGACGGGCACTGAAGCTTTCTTT.

This clone has just one count. The chain uses TRBV7-9 and TRBJ1-2; 9 bases agree with TRBD1. J gave up 3 bases and V 4 bases, and 9 bases lay outside the gene matches. The length of the CDR3 is 16 residues. Germline V CDR1 and CDR2: SEHNR, FQNEAQ (reference sequence). In DNA form, the CDR3 reads TGTGCCAGCAGCTGGGGCCGACAGGGGGGGTACTATGGCTACACCTTC. Encoded protein: CASSWGRQGGYYGYTF.

This clone was observed a single time. The chain has TRBV30 and TRBJ1-1; D is undetermined. The CDR3 is made up of 12 amino acids. The V end was cut by 0 bases, the J end by 4 bases, with 6 bases between. The V gene's germline CDR1 is GTSNPN and CDR2 SVGIG (reference sequence). The CDR3 loop is CAWSVTVTEAFF. The CDR3 region has the DNA TGTGCCTGGAGTGTAACGGTCACTGAAGCTTTCTTT. The variable domain in full, completed from reference TRBV30 and TRBJ1-1, reads SQTIHQWPATLVQPVGSPLSLECTVEGTSNPNLYWYRQAAGRGLQLLFYSVGIGQISSEVPQNLSASRPQDRQFILSSKKLLLSDSGFYLCAWSVTVTEAFFGQGTRLTVV.

The J gene is TRBJ1-3, the V gene TRBV18; no clear D gene. V lost 3 bases to trimming and J lost 4 bases, with 13 bases between them. This CDR3 contains 15 residues. Germline V gene data show CDR1 as KGHSH and CDR2 as LQKENI. The CDR3 loop is CASSPTEIGGNTIYF. Written as DNA, the CDR3 is TGTGCCAGCTCACCGACTGAAATCGGGGGAAACACCATATATTTT.

The chain joins TRBV2 to TRBJ1-2, with D possibly TRBD1 on 6 matching bases. The CDR3 has 14 residues. V was trimmed by 6 bases and J by 4 bases, leaving 15 bases between them. Germline CDR1 SNHLY, CDR2 FYNNEI. The CDR3 nucleotides read TGTGCCAGCAGGGGCATAGGACAGATCTATGGCTACACCTTC. Residues: CASRGIGQIYGYTF.

This clone was counted between two and nine times. The V call is TRBV7-9, the J call TRBJ1-5, with D possibly being TRBD1 (6 bases). Trimming cost V 5 bases and J 5 bases, with 13 bases left between them. This CDR3 is built from 14 residues. Germline-derived CDR1 and CDR2 are SEHNR and FQNEAQ (reference sequence). This chain's CDR3 is CASSLHSGDQPQHF. CDR3 DNA sequence: TGTGCCAGCAGCCTCCATTCAGGGGATCAGCCCCAGCATTTT.

By sample share, this clone is medium-sized. The chain joins TRBV7-9 to TRBJ2-7; weak D call: TRBD1 (6 bases). The germline V and J ends were trimmed by 5 bases and 0 bases, with 11 bases remaining between them. The CDR3 length is 14 residues. CDR1 SEHNR and CDR2 FQNEAQ come from the germline V gene (reference sequence). CDR3 sequence reads: CASSPPTGSYEQYF. The CDR3 DNA reads TGTGCCAGCAGCCCTCCGACAGGCTCCTACGAGCAGTACTTC.

This clone has only one observation. The chain combines TRBV29-1 with TRBJ1-1; D remains ambiguous. The CDR3 has 14 residues. Per the germline V gene, CDR1 is SQVTM and CDR2 is ANQGSEA. Trimming took off 6 bases at V and 7 bases at J, with 21 bases between the two ends. In DNA, the CDR3 is TGCAGCGTAGTTGGCGATCCACCAGCACTTGAAGCTTTCTTT. It yields the protein CSVVGDPPALEAFF.

The J gene is TRBJ2-7, the V gene TRBV7-9; weak D call: TRBD1 (7 bases). The V gene's germline CDR1 is SEHNR and CDR2 FQNEAQ (reference sequence). The V gene lost 2 bases and the J gene lost 5 bases, with 13 bases spanning the gap. The CDR3 consists of 14 residues. The CDR3 spells CASSLRGGTDEQYF. In DNA form, the CDR3 reads TGTGCCAGCAGCTTAAGGGGCGGGACAGACGAGCAGTACTTC.